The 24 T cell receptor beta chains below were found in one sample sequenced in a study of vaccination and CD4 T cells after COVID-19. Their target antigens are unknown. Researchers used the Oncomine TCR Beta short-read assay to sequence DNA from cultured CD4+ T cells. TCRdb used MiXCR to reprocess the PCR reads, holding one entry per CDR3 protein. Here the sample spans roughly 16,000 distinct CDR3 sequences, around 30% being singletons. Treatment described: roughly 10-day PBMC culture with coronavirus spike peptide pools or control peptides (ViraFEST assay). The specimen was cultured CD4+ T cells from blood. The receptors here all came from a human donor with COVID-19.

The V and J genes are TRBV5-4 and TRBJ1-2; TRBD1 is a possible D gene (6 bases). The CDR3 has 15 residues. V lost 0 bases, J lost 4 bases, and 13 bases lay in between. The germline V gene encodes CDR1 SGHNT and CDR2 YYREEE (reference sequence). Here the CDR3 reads CASSLGGGPAYGYTF. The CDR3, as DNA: TGTGCCAGCAGCTTGGGAGGGGGGCCGGCCTATGGCTACACCTTC.

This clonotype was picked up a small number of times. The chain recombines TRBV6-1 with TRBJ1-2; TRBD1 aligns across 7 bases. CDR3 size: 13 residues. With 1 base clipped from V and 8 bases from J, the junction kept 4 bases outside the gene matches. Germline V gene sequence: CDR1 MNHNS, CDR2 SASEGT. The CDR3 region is CASSEVRGGGYTF. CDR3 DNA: TGTGCCAGCAGTGAAGTCAGGGGGGGCGGCTACACCTTC.

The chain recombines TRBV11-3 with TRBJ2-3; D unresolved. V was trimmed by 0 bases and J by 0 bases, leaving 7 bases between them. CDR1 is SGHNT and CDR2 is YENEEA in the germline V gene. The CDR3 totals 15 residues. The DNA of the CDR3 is TGTGCCAGCAGCTTAGAGTCGGGTAGCACAGATACGCAGTATTTT. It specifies CASSLESGSTDTQYF.

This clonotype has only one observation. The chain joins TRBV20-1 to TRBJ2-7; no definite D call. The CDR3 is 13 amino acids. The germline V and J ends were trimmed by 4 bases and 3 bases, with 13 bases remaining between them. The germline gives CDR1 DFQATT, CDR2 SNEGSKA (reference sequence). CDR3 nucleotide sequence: TGCAGTGCTACCGAATTGAGATACTACGAGCAGTACTTC. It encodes CSATELRYYEQYF.

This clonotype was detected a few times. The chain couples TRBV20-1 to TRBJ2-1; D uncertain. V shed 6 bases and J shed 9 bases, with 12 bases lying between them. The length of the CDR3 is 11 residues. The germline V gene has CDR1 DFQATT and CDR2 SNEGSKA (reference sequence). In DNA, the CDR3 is TGCAGTGCCCCATTCGGTTCTGAGCAGTTCTTC. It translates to CSAPFGSEQFF.

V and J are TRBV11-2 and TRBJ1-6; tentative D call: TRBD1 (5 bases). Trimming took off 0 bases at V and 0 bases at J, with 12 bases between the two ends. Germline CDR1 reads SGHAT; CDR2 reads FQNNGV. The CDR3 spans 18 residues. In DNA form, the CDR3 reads TGTGCCAGCAGCTTAGATCTGTGGAGGGGCTCCTATAATTCACCCCTCCACTTT. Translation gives CASSLDLWRGSYNSPLHF.

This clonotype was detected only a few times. CDR3 nucleotide sequence: TGTGCCCGCCTCCGACAGGACAATCAGCCCCAGCATTTT. Protein sequence: CARLRQDNQPQHF. V gene TRBV19 combines with J gene TRBJ1-5, with a weak D call TRBD1 (6 bases). CDR3 length: 13 residues. Trimming shortened V by 11 bases and J by 3 bases, and 14 bases separated the two germline ends. Germline V gene data show CDR1 as LNHDA and CDR2 as SQIVND (reference sequence).

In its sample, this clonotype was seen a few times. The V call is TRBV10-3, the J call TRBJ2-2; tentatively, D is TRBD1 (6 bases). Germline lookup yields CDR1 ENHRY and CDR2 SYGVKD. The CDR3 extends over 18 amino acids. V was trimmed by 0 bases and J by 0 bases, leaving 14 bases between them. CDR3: CAISESGQTGANTGELFF. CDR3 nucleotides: TGTGCCATCAGTGAGTCTGGACAGACGGGCGCGAACACCGGGGAGCTGTTTTTT.

The CDR3 bases are TGTGCCAGCAGCTTCGGACAGGAGACAGATACGCAGTATTTT. Translated: CASSFGQETDTQYF. This chain connects TRBV7-2 to TRBJ2-3, with 7 positions matching TRBD1. V lost 3 bases and J lost 3; bases outside the gene matches: 3. The germline CDR1 and CDR2 sequences are SGHTA and FQGNSA. CDR3 length equals 14 residues.

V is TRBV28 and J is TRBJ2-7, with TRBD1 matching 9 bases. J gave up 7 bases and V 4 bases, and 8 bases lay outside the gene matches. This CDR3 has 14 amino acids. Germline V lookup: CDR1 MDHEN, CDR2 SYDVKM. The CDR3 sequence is CASSSDRGHLEQYF. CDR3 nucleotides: TGTGCCAGCAGTTCGGACAGGGGACATTTGGAGCAGTACTTC.

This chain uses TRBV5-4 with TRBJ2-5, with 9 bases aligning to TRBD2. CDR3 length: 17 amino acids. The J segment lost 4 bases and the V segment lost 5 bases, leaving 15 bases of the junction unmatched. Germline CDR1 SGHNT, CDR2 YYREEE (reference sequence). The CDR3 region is CASRKLISGGPSETQYF. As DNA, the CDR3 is TGTGCCAGCAGGAAGCTAATTAGCGGGGGCCCCTCAGAGACCCAGTACTTC.

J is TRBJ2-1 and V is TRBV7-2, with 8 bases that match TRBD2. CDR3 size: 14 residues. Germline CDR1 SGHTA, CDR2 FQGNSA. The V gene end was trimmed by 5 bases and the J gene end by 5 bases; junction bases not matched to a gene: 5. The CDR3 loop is CASSPWTSHNEQFF. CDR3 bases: TGTGCCAGCAGCCCGTGGACTAGCCACAATGAGCAGTTCTTC.

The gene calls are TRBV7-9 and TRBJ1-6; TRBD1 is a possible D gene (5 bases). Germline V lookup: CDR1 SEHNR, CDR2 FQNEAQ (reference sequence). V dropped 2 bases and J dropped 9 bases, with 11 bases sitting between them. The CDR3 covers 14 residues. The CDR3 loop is CASSLLGASSPLHF. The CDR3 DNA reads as TGTGCCAGCAGCTTACTAGGGGCGAGTTCACCCCTCCACTTT.

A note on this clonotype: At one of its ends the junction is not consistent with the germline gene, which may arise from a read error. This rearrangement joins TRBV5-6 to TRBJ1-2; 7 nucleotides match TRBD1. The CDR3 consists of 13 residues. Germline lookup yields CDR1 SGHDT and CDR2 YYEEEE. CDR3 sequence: CTSTYQGVYGYTF. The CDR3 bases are TGTACCAGCACCTATCAGGGGGTCTATGGCTACACCTTC.

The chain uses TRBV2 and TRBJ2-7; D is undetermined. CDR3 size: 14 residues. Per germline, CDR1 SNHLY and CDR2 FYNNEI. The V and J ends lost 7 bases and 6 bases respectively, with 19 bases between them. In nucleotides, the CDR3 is TGTGCCAGCAAGGTCGATAGAGGAACCTCCGAGCAGTACTTC. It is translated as CASKVDRGTSEQYF.

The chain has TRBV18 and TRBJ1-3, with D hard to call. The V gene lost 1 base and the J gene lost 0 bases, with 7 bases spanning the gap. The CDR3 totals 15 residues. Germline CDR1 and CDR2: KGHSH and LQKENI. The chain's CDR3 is CASSPRQASGNTIYF. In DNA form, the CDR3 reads TGTGCCAGCTCACCACGGCAGGCCTCTGGAAACACCATATATTTT.

The CDR3 nucleotides are TGTGCCAGCAGTTACCGGCAGAGCAATGAAAAACTGTTTTTT. This encodes CASSYRQSNEKLFF. The rearrangement links TRBV6-5 to TRBJ1-4; the D is unclear. The V gene lost 2 bases and the J gene lost 5 bases, with 9 bases spanning the gap. The germline V gene encodes CDR1 MNHEY and CDR2 SVGAGI. This CDR3 comprises 14 residues.

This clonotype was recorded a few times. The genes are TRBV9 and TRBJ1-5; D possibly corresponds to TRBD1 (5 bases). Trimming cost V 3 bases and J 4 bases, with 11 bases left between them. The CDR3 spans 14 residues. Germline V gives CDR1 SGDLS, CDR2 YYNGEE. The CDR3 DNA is TGTGCCAGCAGCGGGGACGGAATAAATCAGCCCCAGCATTTT. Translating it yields CASSGDGINQPQHF.

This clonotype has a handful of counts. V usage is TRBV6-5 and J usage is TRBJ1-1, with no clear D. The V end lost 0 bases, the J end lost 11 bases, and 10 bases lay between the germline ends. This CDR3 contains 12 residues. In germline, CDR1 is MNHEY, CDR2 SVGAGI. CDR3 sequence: CASSYSMGSAFF. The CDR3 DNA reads TGTGCCAGCAGTTACTCGATGGGGTCCGCTTTCTTT.

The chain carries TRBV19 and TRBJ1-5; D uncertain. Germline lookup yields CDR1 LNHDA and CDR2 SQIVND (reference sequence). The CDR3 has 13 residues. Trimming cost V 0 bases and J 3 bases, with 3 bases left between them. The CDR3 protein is CASSIDTNQPQHF. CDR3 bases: TGTGCCAGTAGTATAGATACCAATCAGCCCCAGCATTTT.

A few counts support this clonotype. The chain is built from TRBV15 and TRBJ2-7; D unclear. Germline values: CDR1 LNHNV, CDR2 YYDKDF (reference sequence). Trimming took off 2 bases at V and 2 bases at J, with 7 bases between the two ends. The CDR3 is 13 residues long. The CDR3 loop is CATSRLNTYEQYF. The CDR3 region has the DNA TGTGCCACCAGCAGACTGAACACCTACGAGCAGTACTTC.

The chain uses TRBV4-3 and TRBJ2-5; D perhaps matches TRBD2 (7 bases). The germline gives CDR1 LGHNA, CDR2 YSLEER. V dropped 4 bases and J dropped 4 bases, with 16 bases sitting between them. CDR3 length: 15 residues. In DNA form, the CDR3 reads TGCGCCAGCAGCCTAGAAGGGGGGGCCAGAGAGACCCAGTACTTC. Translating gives CASSLEGGARETQYF.

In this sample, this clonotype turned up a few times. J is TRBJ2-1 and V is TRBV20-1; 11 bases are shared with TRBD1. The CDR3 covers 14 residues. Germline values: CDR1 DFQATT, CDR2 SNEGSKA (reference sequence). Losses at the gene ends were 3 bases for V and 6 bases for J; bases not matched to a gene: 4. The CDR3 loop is CSASLGTGGNEQFF. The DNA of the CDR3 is TGCAGTGCTAGTCTCGGGACAGGGGGCAATGAGCAGTTCTTC.

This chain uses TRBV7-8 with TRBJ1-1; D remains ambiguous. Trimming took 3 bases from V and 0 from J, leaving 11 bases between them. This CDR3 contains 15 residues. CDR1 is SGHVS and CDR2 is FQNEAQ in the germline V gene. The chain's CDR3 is CASSFSHSLNTEAFF. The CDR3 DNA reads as TGTGCCAGCAGCTTTTCGCACAGCTTGAACACTGAAGCTTTCTTT.